This entry is about one T cell receptor (beta chain). A J-beta primer mix and a sample-barcoded 5' primer were used in a second PCR of about 7 to 12 cycles. TCRdb called the 5' RACE reads again in MiXCR, with one record for every CDR3 protein. The sample lists approximately 830,000 distinct CDR3 sequences, 62% occurring once. These data originate in a study of blood T cells in healthy people across ages. Germline V lookup: CDR1 SGHTA, CDR2 FQGNSA. The CDR3 extends over 16 amino acids. V was shortened by 5 bases and J by 3 bases, with 17 bases between the two germline ends. Sample donors were healthy Caucasian individuals that came from Russia, aged roughly 6 to 100. Per sample, extraction of total RNA gave at least 5 micrograms in every case.

The chain has TRBV7-2 and TRBJ2-1; possible D gene TRBD1, 6 bases. Sequencing used blood. The sequence was obtained from a man aged 25 to 40 in good health. The DNA for the CDR3 is TGTGCCAGCAGCCTTCTAGGGACAAGGGGCTACAATGAGCAGTTCTTC. This gives the protein CASSLLGTRGYNEQFF.